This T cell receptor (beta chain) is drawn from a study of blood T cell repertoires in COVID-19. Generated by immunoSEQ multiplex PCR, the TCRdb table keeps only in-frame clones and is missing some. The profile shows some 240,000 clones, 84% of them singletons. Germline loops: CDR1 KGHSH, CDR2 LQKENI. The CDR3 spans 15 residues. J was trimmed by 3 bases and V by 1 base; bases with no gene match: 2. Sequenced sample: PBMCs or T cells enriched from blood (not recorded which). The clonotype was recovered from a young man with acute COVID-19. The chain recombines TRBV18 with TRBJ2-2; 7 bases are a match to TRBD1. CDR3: CASSPQGADTGELFF. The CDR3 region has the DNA TGTGCCAGCTCACCACAGGGGGCGGACACCGGGGAGCTGTTTTTT.